These 23 T cell receptor beta chains were sequenced from one sample in a study of breast tumors, draining lymph nodes, adjacent tissues (dated by TCRdb to between 2015 and 2016). Lymph node samples came from the axillary draining lymph nodes of breast cancer patients. Preparation of the library involved multiplex PCR. Instrument on record: Illumina HiSeq 2000. Clones were called with MiXCR by TCRdb after fastp trimmed the public reads at Q25, and only in-frame beta chains were retained. Rows are combined by CDR3 protein, so each entry shows the most common genes and DNA. This sample comprises around 150,000 distinct CDR3 sequences, 20% to 25% of them detected only once. The ten largest clones add up to about 2.6% of the sample. Sequencing was done on a sample of axillary lymph node tissue. These receptor sequences come from a female donor with breast cancer. Some clones in this sample may be carry-over from other donors' samples.

To note about this clonotype: This clone may be a read error of a much larger clone one base away. The chain has TRBV2 and TRBJ2-1, with D possibly being TRBD1 (6 bases). The germline gives CDR1 SNHLY, CDR2 FYNNEI. The V gene lost 2 bases and the J gene lost 2 bases, with 13 bases spanning the gap. This CDR3 is built from 16 residues. In DNA, the CDR3 is TGTGCCAGCAGTGAATACCCAGGGGTGGCCTACAATGAGCAGTTCTTC. It yields the protein CASSEYPGVAYNEQFF.

This clonotype was observed many times. The gene calls are TRBV4-2 and TRBJ2-1; 7 nucleotides align to TRBD2. Trimming removed 1 base from V and 4 bases from J; junction bases left unmatched: 7. CDR3 length: 16 amino acids. CDR1 and CDR2 from the germline V gene are LGHNA and YNFKEQ. The CDR3 bases are TGTGCCAGCAGCCAAGTTTTGGCTAGCGGTTACAATGAGCAGTTCTTC. This translates into CASSQVLASGYNEQFF.

With respect to this clonotype: The junction departs from the called germline gene at one end, perhaps through a read error. This chain uses TRBV10-3 with TRBJ2-1; the D gene is possibly TRBD1 (5 bases). The CDR3 spans 16 residues. Germline values: CDR1 ENHRY, CDR2 SYGVKD. The CDR3 loop reads CAISANLAGLGNGQFF. DNA of the CDR3: TGTGCCATCAGTGCCAACCTGGCAGGGTTGGGGAATGGGCAGTTCTTC.

At least ten counts were recorded for this clonotype. The V call is TRBV5-6, the J call TRBJ2-1; 13 bases fit TRBD2. V shed 3 bases and J 6 bases; nucleotides not matched to a gene: 6. Germline V gene sequence: CDR1 SGHDT, CDR2 YYEEEE. The CDR3 contains 16 residues. CDR3 protein: CASSSTTSGRPNEQFF. CDR3 DNA: TGTGCCAGCAGCTCGACGACTAGCGGGAGGCCCAATGAGCAGTTCTTC.

This clonotype was observed many times. This chain links TRBV7-2 with TRBJ1-2; D ambiguous. Germline V gene sequence: CDR1 SGHTA, CDR2 FQGNSA. Trimming shortened V by 1 base and J by 8 bases, and 14 bases separated the two germline ends. The CDR3 runs to 14 residues. DNA of the CDR3: TGTGCCAGCAGCTTAGGGGCCGACTACGTCGGCTACACCTTC. Its translation: CASSLGADYVGYTF.

This clonotype was counted many times. This rearrangement joins TRBV19 to TRBJ2-3; unclear D gene. The CDR3 runs 15 residues. Deletions cut 3 bases from V and 1 base from J, with 11 bases between. From germline, CDR1 is LNHDA and CDR2 SQIVND (reference sequence). The CDR3 protein is CASSMIRGGTDTQYF. The CDR3 DNA sequence: TGTGCCAGTAGTATGATCCGAGGTGGCACAGATACGCAGTATTTT.

This clonotype has ten or more counts. The chain couples TRBV12-3 or TRBV12-4 to TRBJ2-7; 8 nucleotides match TRBD2. The CDR3 has 15 amino acids. After removal of 3 bases from V and 0 bases from J, the junction contained 4 bases not matched to a gene. The chain's CDR3 is CASSLGGRSSYEQYF. The CDR3 coding sequence is TGTGCCAGCAGTTTGGGCGGGAGGAGCTCCTACGAGCAGTACTTC.

This clonotype was seen only a few times. This clone may be a read error of a much larger clone one base away. The chain has TRBV20-1 and TRBJ2-1; tentative D call: TRBD2 (6 bases). The ends were cut back, 3 bases at V and 3 bases at J, with 12 bases in the middle. Germline loops: CDR1 DFQATT, CDR2 SNEGSKA (reference sequence). The CDR3 runs 14 residues. CDR3 in amino acids: CSASMNGGYNEQFF. The DNA of the CDR3 is TGCAGTGCTAGTATGAACGGGGGCTACAATGAGCAGTTCTTC.

This clonotype showed up many times. The chain links TRBV2 to TRBJ2-5, with a possible D match to TRBD2 (5 bases). The CDR3 length is 14 residues. Trimming removed 1 base from V and 2 bases from J, with 8 bases in between. The germline V gene has CDR1 SNHLY and CDR2 FYNNEI. In nucleotides, the CDR3 is TGTGCCAGCAGTGAAGTTAGCGTACAAGAGACCCAGTACTTC. Translated: CASSEVSVQETQYF. Using reference TRBV2 and TRBJ2-5 for the parts outside the CDR3, the full variable domain is EPEVTQTPSHQVTQMGQEVILRCVPISNHLYFYWYRQILGQKVEFLVSFYNNEISEKSEIFDDQFSVERPDGSNFTLKIRSTKLEDSAMYFCASSEVSVQETQYFGPGTRLLVL.

The chain joins TRBV27 to TRBJ2-4; TRBD2 aligns across 14 bases. Germline trimming cut 4 bases from V and 8 bases from J; bases unmatched to any gene: 7. Germline assignment: CDR1 MNHEY and CDR2 SMNVEV (reference sequence). The CDR3 consists of 16 residues. The CDR3 reads CASSSGLAGGLDIQYF. The CDR3 nucleotides are TGTGCCAGCAGTTCCGGACTAGCGGGAGGCTTGGACATTCAGTACTTC.

As regards this clonotype: A much larger clone lies a single base off, so this may be a read error. The V gene is TRBV2, the J gene TRBJ2-1; TRBD2 might be the D (5 bases). CDR3 length equals 13 residues. CDR1 is SNHLY and CDR2 is FYNNEI in the germline V gene. The CDR3 is CASGSVPNNGQFF. The CDR3 DNA reads TGTGCCAGCGGGAGTGTCCCCAACAATGGGCAGTTCTTC.

J is TRBJ2-7 and V is TRBV6-1; D remains unclear. Germline V gives CDR1 MNHNS, CDR2 SASEGT. Between the trimmed V and J ends, which lost 0 bases and 4 bases, there was a span of 7 bases. The CDR3 is made up of 13 amino acids. The CDR3 loop is CASSEAMRYEQYF. The CDR3 DNA sequence: TGTGCCAGCAGTGAAGCGATGAGGTACGAGCAGTACTTC.

In this sample, this clonotype turned up many times. The chain has TRBV6-4 and TRBJ2-7; 7 nucleotides line up with TRBD2. The CDR3 contains 20 residues. J was trimmed by 7 bases and V by 3 bases; bases with no gene match: 27. Per the germline V gene, CDR1 is MRHNA and CDR2 is SNTAGT. The CDR3 DNA reads TGTGCCAGCAGTGAACCATACGAACGATTACGGGACTACCCGAGGAGTGAGCAGTACTTC. This codes for CASSEPYERLRDYPRSEQYF.

The rearrangement joins TRBV30 to TRBJ1-4; 8 bases line up with TRBD1. Germline CDR1 reads GTSNPN; CDR2 reads SVGIG (reference sequence). This CDR3 spans 14 amino acids. Trimming removed 2 bases from V and 8 bases from J; junction bases left unmatched: 7. CDR3 sequence reads: CAWSLTGESEKLFF. The CDR3 DNA sequence: TGTGCCTGGAGTCTGACAGGGGAAAGCGAAAAACTGTTTTTT.

This clonotype was detected ten times or more. The rearrangement uses TRBV20-1 and TRBJ1-4; TRBD1 might be the D (6 bases). The CDR3 sequence is 18 residues long. Deletions cut 2 bases from V and 7 bases from J, with 26 bases between. The germline CDR1 and CDR2 sequences are DFQATT and SNEGSKA (reference sequence). The CDR3 DNA follows: TGCAGTGCTAGACCGAGTCTTATCAGGGGTAGTGAAGGTGAAAAACTGTTTTTT. Protein: CSARPSLIRGSEGEKLFF.

This clonotype came up a few times. The chain carries TRBV18 and TRBJ2-5; weak D call: TRBD2 (6 bases). The CDR3 sequence is 15 residues long. V lost 3 bases, J lost 1 base, and 12 bases lay in between. The germline V gene has CDR1 KGHSH and CDR2 LQKENI. The CDR3 loop is CASSPRFGGQETQYF. The CDR3, as DNA: TGTGCCAGCTCACCCCGGTTCGGGGGCCAAGAGACCCAGTACTTC.

This clonotype was seen repeatedly, ten times or more. The genes are TRBV12-3 or TRBV12-4 and TRBJ2-3; tentative D call: TRBD1 (6 bases). The CDR3 runs to 12 residues. The V and J ends lost 6 bases and 5 bases respectively, with 9 bases between them. As DNA, the CDR3 is TGTGCCAGCAGCCGGACAGAAGATACGCAGTATTTT. Residues: CASSRTEDTQYF.

This clonotype was recorded many times. The chain has TRBV11-2 and TRBJ2-7; no reliable D call. Germline V gene sequence: CDR1 SGHAT, CDR2 FQNNGV. Trimming took off 1 base at V and 5 bases at J, with 6 bases between the two ends. This CDR3 is built from 12 residues. CDR3: CASSLVSDEQYF. The CDR3 DNA is TGTGCCAGCAGCTTAGTGAGCGACGAGCAGTACTTC.

The sample holds many counts of this clonotype. This chain connects TRBV4-1 to TRBJ1-6; D gene uncertain. V lost 7 bases and J 9 bases, leaving 13 bases between the germline ends. The CDR3 sequence is 13 residues long. Germline-derived CDR1 and CDR2 are MGHRA and YSYEKL. The CDR3 reads CASTKDFGSPLHF. For the CDR3, the DNA is TGCGCCAGCACCAAGGATTTCGGTTCACCCCTCCACTTT.

This chain links TRBV27 with TRBJ2-7; tentatively, D is TRBD1 (6 bases). V dropped 5 bases and J dropped 2 bases, with 31 bases sitting between them. CDR1 is MNHEY, CDR2 SMNVEV, per germline (reference sequence). The CDR3 has 20 residues. The CDR3 spells CASSLLWPQAGTPGTYEQYF. CDR3 coding DNA: TGTGCCAGCAGTCTGCTGTGGCCCCAAGCCGGGACACCTGGAACCTACGAGCAGTACTTC.

About this clonotype: This may be a read error, as it is one base from a much larger clone. Here the CDR3 reads CASSFQGFGNTIYF. DNA for the CDR3: TGTGCCAGCAGCTTCCAGGGCTTTGGAAACACCATATATTTT. The rearrangement joins TRBV5-5 to TRBJ1-3; D might be TRBD1 (5 bases). From germline, CDR1 is SGHKS and CDR2 YYEKEE (reference sequence). V lost 2 bases and J lost 3, with 9 bases in between. There are 14 residues in the CDR3.

This clonotype was observed at least ten times. This chain uses TRBV4-2 with TRBJ2-1; D is perhaps TRBD2 (6 bases). Trimming stripped 4 bases from V and 9 bases from J, with 22 bases between. Germline V CDR1 and CDR2: LGHNA, YNFKEQ. The CDR3 sequence is 16 residues long. The CDR3 is CASSLGGAPLHSEQFF. In DNA form, the CDR3 reads TGTGCCAGCAGCCTGGGAGGAGCCCCCTTACATAGTGAGCAGTTCTTC.

This clonotype was counted many times. The V gene is TRBV7-2, the J gene TRBJ2-2; D remains unclear. Germline CDR1 SGHTA, CDR2 FQGNSA. Trimming pared 5 bases from V and 5 bases from J, leaving 9 bases between. The CDR3 is 13 residues long. CDR3 region: CASSPTRTGELFF. The CDR3 DNA reads as TGTGCCAGCAGCCCTACAAGGACCGGGGAGCTGTTTTTT.